The 19 T cell receptor beta chains given below trace back to one sample, sequenced in a study of T cells after yellow fever vaccination. TCRdb re-called the 5' RACE reads with MiXCR, one entry per CDR3 protein. The sample holds about 94,000 distinct CDR3 sequences, about 8.4% seen once. This material consisted of CD8+ T cells not binding an NS4B(214-222) dextramer, sorted from PBMCs, taken more than 14 days after the first yellow fever vaccination. These receptors all come from a man between 18 and 35 years old who received the YFV17D yellow fever vaccine.

This clonotype was seen many times. This chain's CDR3 is CASSLTYGQSSYNEQFF. The CDR3 DNA is TGTGCCAGCAGCTTGACCTATGGACAGAGCTCCTACAATGAGCAGTTCTTC. J is TRBJ2-1 and V is TRBV5-6, with a weak D call TRBD1 (6 bases). This CDR3 spans 17 amino acids. Germline CDR1 and CDR2: SGHDT and YYEEEE. The V end lost 1 base, the J end lost 0 bases, and 14 bases lay between the germline ends.

This clonotype is a singleton in its sample. The chain joins TRBV6-5 to TRBJ1-6; D gene uncertain. The V end was cut by 2 bases, the J end by 9 bases, with 11 bases between. Germline loops: CDR1 MNHEY, CDR2 SVGAGI. This CDR3 has 14 residues. The CDR3 coding sequence is TGTGCCAGCAGTTACCCGAGTATGGGTTCACCCCTCCACTTT. Translated: CASSYPSMGSPLHF.

A few counts support this clonotype. CDR3 nucleotides: TGTGCCAGCAGTGAAGGGTCCAATTCACCCCTCCACTTT. It codes for CASSEGSNSPLHF. The rearrangement uses TRBV6-4 and TRBJ1-6, with no clear D. This CDR3 region has 13 residues. CDR1 and CDR2 (germline): MRHNA, SNTAGT. The V gene lost 3 bases and the J gene lost 7 bases, with 7 bases spanning the gap.

This chain links TRBV7-2 with TRBJ2-1; 10 bases map to TRBD2. V was pared by 2 bases and J by 4 bases, with 8 bases of the junction left unmatched. CDR3 length: 17 amino acids. CDR1 is SGHTA, CDR2 FQGNSA, per germline. The CDR3 bases are TGTGCCAGCAGCTTATCGCAGCGGGGGGGTCGTTACAATGAGCAGTTCTTC. This encodes CASSLSQRGGRYNEQFF.

This clonotype was seen ten or more times. The chain joins TRBV6-1 to TRBJ2-7; D perhaps matches TRBD2 (5 bases). The CDR3 loop spans 15 amino acids. V was shortened by 3 bases and J by 2 bases, with 14 bases between the two germline ends. Germline CDR1 is MNHNS and CDR2 is SASEGT. As DNA, the CDR3 is TGTGCCAGCAGTGAGTCCGGCACTAGAACCTACGAGCAGTACTTC. It is translated as CASSESGTRTYEQYF.

This clonotype was seen only a few times. The genes are TRBV20-1 and TRBJ2-5; D gene uncertain. The CDR3 has 13 residues. The germline V and J ends were trimmed by 3 bases and 1 base, with 9 bases remaining between them. Germline V gives CDR1 DFQATT, CDR2 SNEGSKA (reference sequence). Here the CDR3 DNA reads TGCAGTGCTAGCTCAGGCGTCCAAGAGACCCAGTACTTC. This translates into CSASSGVQETQYF.

This chain connects TRBV20-1 to TRBJ2-1; a possible D gene is TRBD2 (5 bases). The CDR3 consists of 13 residues. The V gene's germline CDR1 is DFQATT and CDR2 SNEGSKA (reference sequence). V was clipped by 0 bases and J by 13 bases, with 16 bases between them. The CDR3 protein is CSARDSLSLAQFF. The CDR3 DNA reads as TGCAGTGCTAGAGACAGCCTCTCCCTAGCTCAGTTCTTC.

The sample holds a few counts of this clonotype. The rearrangement links TRBV12-3 or TRBV12-4 to TRBJ1-5; D is unresolved. The CDR3 is 14 amino acids. V was clipped by 5 bases and J by 3 bases, with 11 bases between them. CDR3 sequence reads: CASSKLGLNQPQHF. CDR3 bases: TGTGCCAGCAGTAAACTGGGCCTCAATCAGCCCCAGCATTTT.

This clonotype was seen repeatedly, ten times or more. The V and J genes are TRBV5-1 and TRBJ2-3; maybe TRBD2 (5 bases). With 7 bases removed from V and 2 bases from J, the gap between germline ends came to 14 bases. The CDR3 spans 14 residues. Germline V gene sequence: CDR1 SGHRS, CDR2 YFSETQ. CDR3 region: CASGTQRVTDTQYF. The CDR3 DNA reads TGCGCCAGCGGCACCCAGAGGGTCACAGATACGCAGTATTTT.

This clonotype has a handful of counts. The chain is built from TRBV20-1 and TRBJ2-7, with TRBD2 matching 8 bases. With 6 bases clipped from V and 2 bases from J, the junction kept 12 bases outside the gene matches. From germline, CDR1 is DFQATT and CDR2 SNEGSKA (reference sequence). The CDR3 is made up of 15 amino acids. The CDR3 spells CSAPTGRGATYEQYF. The CDR3 region has the DNA TGCAGTGCGCCGACCGGGAGGGGGGCCACCTACGAGCAGTACTTC.

The sample holds a few counts of this clonotype. This chain links TRBV20-1 with TRBJ1-2, with 11 bases aligning to TRBD1. Germline loops: CDR1 DFQATT, CDR2 SNEGSKA (reference sequence). The CDR3 contains 17 residues. The J segment lost 3 bases and the V segment lost 4 bases, leaving 13 bases of the junction unmatched. The DNA for the CDR3 is TGCAGTGCTATCGAATGGAAGGACAGGGGGCTGGACTATGGCTACACCTTC. Translated, it gives CSAIEWKDRGLDYGYTF.

The chain has TRBV4-1 and TRBJ2-5, with 7 nucleotides matching TRBD2. The junction had 11 bases not matched to a gene; V was cut back by 0 bases and J by 4 bases. Germline values: CDR1 MGHRA, CDR2 YSYEKL. The CDR3 has 17 amino acids. CDR3 amino acids: CASSQDGLAALGETQYF. The CDR3 coding sequence is TGCGCCAGCAGCCAAGATGGGCTAGCGGCACTTGGAGAGACCCAGTACTTC.

The chain employs TRBV5-1 and TRBJ2-3; D unresolved. The CDR3 consists of 17 residues. Germline CDR1 and CDR2: SGHRS and YFSETQ. Trimming took 3 bases from V and 0 from J, leaving 17 bases between them. CDR3: CASSWGSDGSSTDTQYF. In DNA form, the CDR3 reads TGCGCCAGCAGCTGGGGATCGGACGGTTCTAGCACAGATACGCAGTATTTT.

The chain recombines TRBV7-8 with TRBJ1-3; possible D gene TRBD1, 5 bases. The CDR3 length is 14 residues. The V gene's germline CDR1 is SGHVS and CDR2 FQNEAQ. The V gene lost 4 bases and the J gene lost 4 bases, with 11 bases spanning the gap. CDR3 nucleotide sequence: TGTGCCAGCAGCTCGGGACTCAGGGGAAACACCATATATTTT. It yields the protein CASSSGLRGNTIYF.

In its sample, this clonotype was seen a few times. This chain connects TRBV3-1 to TRBJ1-2, with D hard to call. Germline CDR1 LGHDT, CDR2 YNNKEL (reference sequence). V shed 6 bases and J shed 4 bases, with 9 bases lying between them. This CDR3 has 12 residues. The CDR3 reads CASSTAAYGYTF. The CDR3 region has the DNA TGTGCCAGCAGTACAGCGGCCTATGGCTACACCTTC. The variable domain in full, completed from reference TRBV3-1 and TRBJ1-2, reads DTAVSQTPKYLVTQMGNDKSIKCEQNLGHDTMYWYKQDSKKFLKIMFSYNNKELIINETVPNRFSPKSPDKAHLNLHINSLELGDSAVYFCASSTAAYGYTFGSGTRLTVV.

This clonotype has a handful of counts. This chain connects TRBV27 to TRBJ1-1; D remains ambiguous. The V and J ends lost 1 base and 3 bases respectively, with 6 bases between them. CDR3 size: 13 residues. Germline V gene data show CDR1 as MNHEY and CDR2 as SMNVEV (reference sequence). In DNA form, the CDR3 reads TGTGCCAGCAGTTTATTAACGGACACTGAAGCTTTCTTT. Protein sequence: CASSLLTDTEAFF.

This clonotype was detected only a few times. For the CDR3, the DNA is TGTGCCAGCAGCTACGGGACTAGCGGGGGGGGGAGAGAGACCCAGTACTTC. Protein product: CASSYGTSGGGRETQYF. The chain combines TRBV12-3 or TRBV12-4 with TRBJ2-5, with TRBD2 identical over 16 bases. Unmatched junction bases numbered 8, after V lost 6 bases and J lost 4 bases. CDR3 length equals 17 residues.

This rearrangement joins TRBV5-5 to TRBJ2-2, with 8 bases matching TRBD1. V shed 4 bases, J shed 2 bases, and the junction held 7 bases outside the gene matches. Germline CDR1 SGHKS, CDR2 YYEKEE (reference sequence). CDR3 length: 16 residues. DNA of the CDR3: TGTGCCAGCAGCCTCCGACAGGGGAGAAACACCGGGGAGCTGTTTTTT. Amino acid sequence: CASSLRQGRNTGELFF.

The CDR3 region is CASSLAGDPYNEQFF. CDR3 bases: TGTGCCAGCAGCTTAGCAGGGGACCCCTACAATGAGCAGTTCTTC. The V gene is TRBV7-2, the J gene TRBJ2-1, with D perhaps matching TRBD1 or TRBD2 (5 bases each). The CDR3 is 15 amino acids. CDR1 is SGHTA and CDR2 is FQGNSA in the germline V gene. The V end lost 0 bases, the J end lost 2 bases, and 8 bases lay between the germline ends.